These 13 T cell receptor beta chains were all obtained from the same sample, sequenced in a study of CXCR3-negative and CXCR3-positive naive CD8 T cells. Researchers prepared the TRB cDNA libraries using 5' RACE with UMI labels. TCRdb reanalyzed the 5' RACE reads, giving one entry per CDR3 protein sequence and no DNA. The sample has more than 45,000 distinct CDR3 sequences; the top ten hold approximately 15%. Sequencing was performed on memory CD8+ T cells from blood. The receptors were gathered from a human donor in good health. Some clones in this sample may be carry-over from other donors' samples.

This clonotype ranks as medium-sized in terms of frequency. This sequence joins TRBV4-3 and TRBJ1-6; TCRdb calls TRBD1, which cannot be checked without DNA. Germline assignment: CDR1 LGHNA and CDR2 YSLEER. This CDR3 is built from 17 residues. The CDR3 here is CASSQAVPGGSGSPLHF.

The rearrangement links TRBV19 to TRBJ2-1; the TCRdb call, TRBD2, lacks DNA for checking. The CDR3 contains 16 residues. CDR1 LNHDA and CDR2 SQIVND come from the germline V gene (reference sequence). Here the CDR3 reads CASSPSAGPDYNEQFF.

The chain has TRBV10-2 and TRBJ1-1; the D call of TRBD1 rests on TCRdb alone, since no DNA is present to check it. CDR1 and CDR2 from the germline V gene are WSHSY and SAAADI. The length of the CDR3 is 14 residues. CDR3 sequence: CASRDRGMNTEAFF.

The chain has TRBV28 and TRBJ2-3; no DNA is available, so the TRBD1 call from TCRdb remains unchecked. Germline V lookup: CDR1 MDHEN, CDR2 SYDVKM. The CDR3 covers 15 residues. The CDR3 sequence: CASRADREATDTQYF.

The gene calls are TRBV19 and TRBJ1-1; TCRdb designates TRBD1, a call that cannot be tested without DNA. Per the germline V gene, CDR1 is LNHDA and CDR2 is SQIVND (reference sequence). This CDR3 is built from 15 residues. Here the CDR3 reads CASSIFEGAPTEAFF.

The chain joins TRBV6-2 or TRBV6-3 to TRBJ2-7. This CDR3 contains 11 residues. Per the germline V gene, CDR1 is MNHEY and CDR2 is SVGEGT. CDR3 residues: CASRIGYEQYF.

This CDR3 is CASSPTSGTGELFF. The V call is TRBV7-3, the J call TRBJ2-2. Germline V gives CDR1 SGHTA, CDR2 FQGTGA. The CDR3 is 14 residues long.

This chain joins TRBV7-9 and TRBJ2-5; no DNA is available, so the TRBD2 call from TCRdb remains unchecked. CDR3 length equals 15 residues. The germline V gene encodes CDR1 SEHNR and CDR2 FQNEAQ (reference sequence). The CDR3 region is CASRVPSGSEETQYF.

The rearrangement uses TRBV29-1 and TRBJ1-2; TCRdb selects TRBD1, and the lack of DNA leaves this call unchecked. CDR3 size: 13 residues. Germline CDR1 reads SQVTM; CDR2 reads ANQGSEA. The CDR3 here is CSVEGSGFYGYTF.

V gene TRBV20-1 combines with J gene TRBJ2-3; TCRdb selects TRBD2, and the lack of DNA leaves this call unchecked. CDR1 is DFQATT, CDR2 SNEGSKA, per germline (reference sequence). The CDR3 spans 16 residues. The CDR3 loop reads CSARDPTSGYTDTQYF.

The chain combines TRBV9 with TRBJ2-1; the D call of TRBD2 rests on TCRdb alone, since no DNA is present to check it. Germline lookup yields CDR1 SGDLS and CDR2 YYNGEE. The CDR3 runs 14 residues. CDR3: CASRGTDSYNEQFF.

The rearrangement links TRBV10-3 to TRBJ2-4; absent DNA, TCRdb's TRBD1 call cannot be checked. Germline CDR1 and CDR2: ENHRY and SYGVKD. The CDR3 runs to 15 residues. CDR3 in amino acids: CPISDRGFAKNIQYF.

The rearrangement uses TRBV5-5 and TRBJ2-1; the D call of TRBD1 rests on TCRdb alone, since no DNA is present to check it. This CDR3 has 13 amino acids. CDR1 SGHKS and CDR2 YYEKEE come from the germline V gene (reference sequence). CDR3 amino acids: CASSTGTSNEQFF.